The 22 T cell receptor beta chains below come from one sample, sequenced in a study of T cell responses to AZD1222 COVID-19 vaccine. Libraries were prepared by immunoSEQ multiplex PCR; TCRdb keeps only in-frame clonotypes and omits some of them. The sample lists about 120,000 clones; roughly 87% were seen once. The input for sequencing was peripheral blood, taken on day 0 of MenACWY control vaccination. These receptors all stem from an adult in good health.

The chain joins TRBV19 to TRBJ2-1; no definite D call. CDR1 LNHDA and CDR2 SQIVND come from the germline V gene (reference sequence). Trimming cost V 8 bases and J 0 bases, with 11 bases left between them. The length of the CDR3 is 14 residues. The CDR3 loop reads CASAGIGSYNEQFF. DNA of the CDR3: TGTGCCAGTGCTGGGATCGGCTCCTACAATGAGCAGTTCTTC.

For this clone: Other DNA sequences in the sample encode the same CDR3. In DNA, the CDR3 is TGTGCCAGCAGCCTTTCTGGGGCCAACGTCCTGACTTTC. This gives the protein CASSLSGANVLTF. V usage is TRBV27 and J usage is TRBJ2-6; D gene uncertain. Germline CDR1 and CDR2: MNHEY and SMNVEV (reference sequence). The CDR3 loop spans 13 amino acids. Trimming stripped 6 bases from V and 1 base from J, with 4 bases between.

The V call is TRBV18, the J call TRBJ2-7, with a tentative D call TRBD1 (5 bases). Germline values: CDR1 KGHSH, CDR2 LQKENI. The CDR3 covers 16 residues. V lost 3 bases and J 0 bases, leaving 15 bases between the germline ends. CDR3 residues: CASSPRRDSNSYEQYV. In DNA form, the CDR3 reads TGTGCCAGCTCACCTCGCCGAGACAGCAACTCCTACGAGCAGTACGTC.

In this sample, this clone turned up a few times. This chain connects TRBV3-1 (or the pseudogene TRBV3-2) to TRBJ2-3; D remains ambiguous. This CDR3 has 16 residues. Germline CDR1 reads LGHDT; CDR2 reads YNNKEL (reference sequence). V was shortened by 2 bases and J by 0 bases, with 12 bases between the two germline ends. CDR3 sequence reads: CASSQYADSSTDTQYF. The CDR3 region has the DNA TGTGCCAGCAGCCAATACGCCGATTCTAGCACAGATACGCAGTATTTT.

The chain uses TRBV7-9 and TRBJ1-5; unclear D gene. V was shortened by 4 bases and J by 1 base, with 11 bases between the two germline ends. There are 15 residues in the CDR3. Looked up from germline, CDR1 is SEHNR and CDR2 is FQNEAQ (reference sequence). CDR3 nucleotides: TGTGCCAGCAGCTCTACCGGACGGAGCAATCAGCCCCAGCATTTT. Translated: CASSSTGRSNQPQHF.

This clone was detected once. The rearrangement joins TRBV11-1 to TRBJ2-1, with TRBD1 matching 9 bases. V trimming: 5 bases; J trimming: 1 base; junction bases outside the gene matches: 3. The CDR3 extends over 15 amino acids. Germline assignment: CDR1 SGHAT and CDR2 FQDESV (reference sequence). As DNA, the CDR3 is TGTGCCAGCAGCGTGGACAGGGGATCCTACAATGAGCAGTTCTTC. Translation: CASSVDRGSYNEQFF.

This clone showed up just once. This rearrangement joins TRBV5-1 to TRBJ1-1, with a weak D call TRBD1 (6 bases). This CDR3 has 13 residues. The ends were cut back, 3 bases at V and 4 bases at J, with 10 bases in the middle. From germline, CDR1 is SGHRS and CDR2 YFSETQ. The CDR3 here is CASSYRDRTEAFF. CDR3 bases: TGCGCCAGCAGCTACAGGGATCGCACTGAAGCTTTCTTT.

This clone was counted a single time. The chain links TRBV3-1 (or the pseudogene TRBV3-2) to TRBJ2-3; 11 positions agree with TRBD2. Germline CDR1 LGHDT, CDR2 YNNKEL (reference sequence). This CDR3 has 17 amino acids. J gave up 3 bases and V 1 base, and 6 bases lay outside the gene matches. Here the CDR3 reads CASSQGVAGGPTDTQYF. In DNA form, the CDR3 reads TGTGCCAGCAGCCAAGGCGTAGCGGGGGGGCCTACAGATACGCAGTATTTT.

V usage is TRBV19 and J usage is TRBJ2-4; no firm D call. Germline CDR1 LNHDA, CDR2 SQIVND (reference sequence). The CDR3 sequence is 14 residues long. The V end was cut by 6 bases, the J end by 0 bases, with 9 bases between. CDR3 amino acids: CASRSDLAKNIQYF. The CDR3 DNA follows: TGTGCCAGTAGGTCGGATCTAGCCAAAAACATTCAGTACTTC.

The rearrangement uses TRBV6-2 or TRBV6-3 and TRBJ2-7, with D perhaps given as TRBD1 or TRBD2 (7 bases each). The CDR3 loop spans 16 amino acids. CDR1 and CDR2 (germline): MNHEY, SVGEGT. Trimming cost V 3 bases and J 5 bases, with 20 bases left between them. CDR3 sequence (DNA): TGTGCCAGCAGTTATGGGAGGGGGCGAGTTAAGGACGAGCAGTACGTC. This codes for CASSYGRGRVKDEQYV.

The CDR3 here is CASSGQGGWTGELFF. The CDR3 DNA reads as TGTGCCAGTAGTGGACAGGGTGGGTGGACCGGGGAGCTGTTTTTT. This chain joins TRBV19 and TRBJ2-2; 8 nucleotides agree with TRBD1. There are 15 residues in the CDR3. J gave up 5 bases and V 5 bases, and 7 bases lay outside the gene matches. Looked up from germline, CDR1 is LNHDA and CDR2 is SQIVND (reference sequence).

J is TRBJ2-1 and V is TRBV4-3; tentatively, D is TRBD2 (7 bases). The V gene lost 6 bases and the J gene lost 8 bases, with 20 bases spanning the gap. The CDR3 extends over 15 amino acids. Looked up from germline, CDR1 is LGHNA and CDR2 is YSLEER. CDR3 coding DNA: TGCGCCAGCAGTCAAAGCGGGGCAGGGGTCGATGAGCAGTTCTTC. This codes for CASSQSGAGVDEQFF.

V usage is TRBV11-2 and J usage is TRBJ1-5; 8 bases match TRBD1. The CDR3 has 14 residues. Germline-derived CDR1 and CDR2 are SGHAT and FQNNGV. The V and J ends lost 1 base and 7 bases, in that order; junction bases with no gene match: 3. The CDR3 region has the DNA TGTGCCAGCAGCTTAGGGACAGGGAGCCAGCCCCAGCATTTT. Translating it yields CASSLGTGSQPQHF.

The gene calls are TRBV6-5 and TRBJ2-7; D is possibly TRBD1 (6 bases). V gave up 2 bases and J gave up 6 bases, with 14 bases separating them. Germline lookup yields CDR1 MNHEY and CDR2 SVGAGI. CDR3 length equals 14 residues. CDR3 sequence reads: CASSYLGAPSEQYV. As DNA, the CDR3 is TGTGCCAGCAGTTACCTGGGGGCCCCTAGCGAGCAGTACGTC.

The CDR3 sequence: CASSRGQGGEQYF. The CDR3 coding sequence is TGTGCCAGCAGCCGGGGACAGGGCGGCGAGCAGTACTTC. The genes are TRBV7-3 and TRBJ2-7, with 9 bases that match TRBD1. Trimming cost V 5 bases and J 6 bases; bases outside gene matches: 5. Germline V CDR1 and CDR2: SGHTA, FQGTGA. The CDR3 sequence is 13 residues long.

V is TRBV19 and J is TRBJ1-6, with D possibly being TRBD1 (6 bases). The CDR3 length is 15 residues. V lost 7 bases and J 6 bases, leaving 16 bases between the germline ends. Germline CDR1 LNHDA, CDR2 SQIVND (reference sequence). The CDR3 reads CASNMAGQTNSPLHF. CDR3 in DNA: TGTGCCAGTAATATGGCCGGACAGACTAATTCACCCCTCCACTTT.

The rearrangement joins TRBV19 to TRBJ2-7; 7 nucleotides agree with TRBD1. The J segment lost 2 bases and the V segment lost 9 bases, leaving 4 bases of the junction unmatched. The CDR3 extends over 12 amino acids. Germline loops: CDR1 LNHDA, CDR2 SQIVND (reference sequence). As DNA, the CDR3 is TGTGCCAGACGACAGGGCGCCTACGAGCAGTACGTC. This gives the protein CARRQGAYEQYV.

The chain has TRBV3-1 (or the pseudogene TRBV3-2) and TRBJ2-1; 13 nucleotides line up with TRBD2. The CDR3 loop spans 17 amino acids. V was clipped by 0 bases and J by 4 bases; unmatched bases: 3. Germline CDR1 reads LGHDT; CDR2 reads YNNKEL (reference sequence). The CDR3 nucleotides read TGTGCCAGCAGCCAAGATTTGACTAGCGGGGGGTACAATGAGCAGTTCTTC. This translates into CASSQDLTSGGYNEQFF.

The CDR3 sequence is CASSPPSGGPNTGELFF. The CDR3 coding sequence is TGTGCCAGCTCACCACCGTCGGGAGGGCCGAACACCGGGGAGCTGTTTTTT. This rearrangement joins TRBV18 to TRBJ2-2; 8 nucleotides agree with TRBD2. V was clipped by 0 bases and J by 0 bases; unmatched bases: 3. The germline V gene has CDR1 KGHSH and CDR2 LQKENI. The CDR3 length is 17 residues. Based on the CDR3 plus reference TRBV18 and TRBJ2-2, the full variable domain is NAGVMQNPRHLVRRRGQEARLRCSPMKGHSHVYWYRQLPEEGLKFMVYLQKENIIDESGMPKERFSAEFPKEGPSILRIQQVVRGDSAAYFCASSPPSGGPNTGELFFGEGSRLTVL.

V is TRBV5-5 and J is TRBJ2-1; either TRBD1 or TRBD2 may fit D (6 bases each). This CDR3 has 13 amino acids. The germline V and J ends were trimmed by 1 base and 9 bases, with 11 bases remaining between them. CDR1 SGHKS and CDR2 YYEKEE come from the germline V gene (reference sequence). CDR3 sequence: CASSLPGAGEQFF. In DNA, the CDR3 is TGTGCCAGCAGCTTGCCGGGGGCCGGTGAGCAGTTCTTC. The entire variable domain, with the rest obtained from reference TRBV5-5 and TRBJ2-1, is as follows: DAGVTQSPTHLIKTRGQQVTLRCSPISGHKSVSWYQQVLGQGPQFIFQYYEKEERGRGNFPDRFSARQFPNYSSELNVNALLLGDSALYLCASSLPGAGEQFFGPGTRLTVL.

This chain links TRBV24-1 with TRBJ1-2, with D perhaps matching TRBD1 (5 bases). CDR3 length equals 13 residues. The germline V gene encodes CDR1 KGHDR and CDR2 SFDVKD. V was pared by 4 bases and J by 8 bases, with 13 bases between. CDR3 coding DNA: TGTGCCACCAGTGACCGGGGCGGCGGAGGCTACACCTTC. This codes for CATSDRGGGGYTF.

The chain combines TRBV19 with TRBJ1-2, with D possibly TRBD1 on 6 matching bases. Trimming left V 5 bases short and J 2 bases short, with 12 bases between. This CDR3 is 14 amino acids long. CDR1 and CDR2 from the germline V gene are LNHDA and SQIVND (reference sequence). Here the CDR3 DNA reads TGTGCCAGTAGTCAACCACAGGGCAACTATGGCTACACCTTC. Translation: CASSQPQGNYGYTF.